Presented here are 29 T cell receptor beta chains from one specimen sequenced in a study of T cell repertoires in cytomegalovirus infection. TCRdb ran MiXCR on the reads and lists one entry per CDR3 protein. The repertoire holds approximately 74,000 distinct CDR3 sequences, with approximately 42% as singletons. These receptors' targets are unknown. This specimen was CD8+ T cells from cultured PBMCs, taken from culture after CMV antigen stimulation. These receptors originate from a human donor in good health (CMV status not recorded). Some clones in this sample may be carry-over from other donors' samples.

The rearrangement links TRBV14 to TRBJ2-7, with a possible D match to TRBD1 (6 bases). The CDR3 sequence is 16 residues long. Germline CDR1 reads SGHDN; CDR2 reads FVKESK. Trimming shortened V by 4 bases and J by 3 bases, and 19 bases separated the two germline ends. CDR3 sequence reads: CASSPERQGKGYEQYF. CDR3 sequence (DNA): TGTGCCAGCAGCCCAGAACGTCAGGGGAAGGGCTACGAGCAGTACTTC.

This chain uses TRBV10-3 with TRBJ2-7, with D possibly matching TRBD2 (6 bases). This CDR3 comprises 11 residues. Deletions cut 8 bases from V and 5 bases from J, with 10 bases between. The germline V gene encodes CDR1 ENHRY and CDR2 SYGVKD. In DNA, the CDR3 is TGTGCCATCGCGGGGTCGGACGAGCAGTACTTC. It encodes CAIAGSDEQYF.

V usage is TRBV7-3 and J usage is TRBJ2-1; no reliable D call. Germline V CDR1 and CDR2: SGHTA, FQGTGA. Trimming removed 1 base at V and 5 bases at J, with 6 bases between. This CDR3 has 13 residues. The CDR3 loop reads CASSLRPDNEQFF. In DNA, the CDR3 is TGTGCCAGCAGCTTAAGACCGGACAATGAGCAGTTCTTC.

There are many counts of this clonotype. This chain connects TRBV6-2 or TRBV6-3 to TRBJ2-7; no reliable D call. The CDR3 is 14 amino acids. Germline assignment: CDR1 MNHEY and CDR2 SVGEGT. V was cut by 0 bases and J by 7 bases, with 13 bases left in between. The CDR3: CASSYSMEQREQYF. CDR3 DNA: TGTGCCAGCAGTTACTCAATGGAGCAGAGGGAGCAGTACTTC.

J is TRBJ2-1 and V is TRBV20-1, with D unresolved. The V gene lost 4 bases and the J gene lost 4 bases, with 8 bases spanning the gap. The germline V gene has CDR1 DFQATT and CDR2 SNEGSKA (reference sequence). This CDR3 has 12 residues. CDR3: CSAKPFYNEQFF. In DNA form, the CDR3 reads TGCAGTGCTAAGCCTTTTTACAATGAGCAGTTCTTC.

The chain is built from TRBV20-1 and TRBJ2-1; 15 bases are shared with TRBD2. Germline V gene data show CDR1 as DFQATT and CDR2 as SNEGSKA (reference sequence). This CDR3 is 20 amino acids long. J was trimmed by 4 bases and V by 1 base; bases with no gene match: 14. The CDR3, as DNA: TGCAGTGCTAGAGTTCCCCCTGGGACTAGCGGGGGGATCGCTTACAATGAGCAGTTCTTC. Amino acids: CSARVPPGTSGGIAYNEQFF.

V gene TRBV7-6 combines with J gene TRBJ2-1, with TRBD2 matching 13 bases. This CDR3 has 19 amino acids. From germline, CDR1 is SGHVS and CDR2 FNYEAQ. The V and J ends lost 5 bases and 9 bases, in that order; junction bases with no gene match: 19. CDR3 nucleotide sequence: TGTGCCAGCAGCGGCCCCCAAGGACTAGCGGGGGCCCCGTGGGGTGAGCAGTTCTTC. It translates to CASSGPQGLAGAPWGEQFF.

The CDR3 loop reads CASSLERRVTGELFF. The CDR3 region has the DNA TGTGCCAGCAGCTTAGAGAGGCGAGTCACCGGGGAGCTGTTTTTT. The chain links TRBV7-9 to TRBJ2-2, with D unclear. The germline V and J ends were trimmed by 1 base and 4 bases, with 10 bases remaining between them. Germline V gene sequence: CDR1 SEHNR, CDR2 FQNEAQ (reference sequence). This CDR3 has 15 amino acids.

The rearrangement joins TRBV28 to TRBJ2-2; 8 nucleotides align to TRBD2. This CDR3 has 15 residues. Germline loops: CDR1 MDHEN, CDR2 SYDVKM. The ends lost 4 bases at V and 5 bases at J; junction bases unmatched: 6. The CDR3 protein is CASSSARGETGELFF. CDR3 nucleotides: TGTGCCAGCAGTTCCGCGCGGGGGGAGACCGGGGAGCTGTTTTTT.

The V gene is TRBV5-1, the J gene TRBJ1-1; 12 bases line up with TRBD1. The CDR3 totals 19 residues. CDR1 and CDR2 (germline): SGHRS, YFSETQ. V trimming: 4 bases; J trimming: 0 bases; junction bases outside the gene matches: 13. The CDR3 bases are TGCGCCAGCAGCCTGGAGGGGACAGGGGGCGCATTTATGAACACTGAAGCTTTCTTT. It encodes CASSLEGTGGAFMNTEAFF.

This clonotype was seen only a few times. V gene TRBV6-8 combines with J gene TRBJ2-5; 9 nucleotides match TRBD1. Germline V gene data show CDR1 as MNHGY and CDR2 as SAAAGT. This CDR3 region has 16 residues. Germline trimming cut 0 bases from V and 4 bases from J; bases unmatched to any gene: 6. CDR3 in amino acids: CASSYSPADRGETQYF. The CDR3, as DNA: TGTGCCAGCAGTTACTCCCCGGCGGACAGGGGAGAGACCCAGTACTTC.

This clonotype was picked up a small number of times. The CDR3 DNA reads as TGCGCCAGCAGCCAAGCTCACGTCCAACGCGCTGAAGCTTTCTTT. Its translation is CASSQAHVQRAEAFF. The chain combines TRBV4-1 with TRBJ1-1, with no clear D. The CDR3 extends over 15 amino acids. V was shortened by 1 base and J by 6 bases, with 15 bases between the two germline ends. Germline V gene lookup returns CDR1 MGHRA and CDR2 YSYEKL.

The rearrangement links TRBV7-8 to TRBJ1-1; D is uncertain. The CDR3 has 13 amino acids. V shed 2 bases and J shed 8 bases, with 12 bases lying between them. Germline CDR1 reads SGHVS; CDR2 reads FQNEAQ. CDR3 sequence (DNA): TGTGCCAGCAGCTTAAGTCAGGAGGGCGAAGCTTTCTTT. It encodes CASSLSQEGEAFF.

The V and J genes are TRBV4-2 and TRBJ2-7, with a weak D call TRBD1 (6 bases). Trimming removed 0 bases at V and 1 base at J, with 16 bases between. CDR3 length equals 17 residues. Germline V gene sequence: CDR1 LGHNA, CDR2 YNFKEQ. The CDR3 is CASSQDSTGMGSYEQYF. The CDR3 region has the DNA TGTGCCAGCAGCCAAGATAGCACAGGGATGGGTTCCTACGAGCAGTACTTC.

This clonotype was picked up a small number of times. V and J are TRBV5-6 and TRBJ2-7; possibly TRBD1 for D (6 bases). The V gene lost 3 bases and the J gene lost 7 bases, with 11 bases spanning the gap. CDR3 length: 12 amino acids. The V gene's germline CDR1 is SGHDT and CDR2 YYEEEE. The CDR3 spells CASSWGTSEQYF. CDR3 DNA: TGTGCCAGCAGCTGGGGGACATCGGAGCAGTACTTC. The whole variable domain, remainder taken from reference TRBV5-6 and TRBJ2-7, is DAGVTQSPTHLIKTRGQQVTLRCSPKSGHDTVSWYQQALGQGPQFIFQYYEEEERQRGNFPDRFSGHQFPNYSSELNVNALLLGDSALYLCASSWGTSEQYFGPGTRLTVT.

This clonotype appeared many times. The V gene is TRBV7-9, the J gene TRBJ2-7; D tentatively reads TRBD1 or TRBD2 (7 bases each). The V end lost 10 bases, the J end lost 2 bases, and 12 bases lay between the germline ends. CDR3 size: 12 residues. In germline, CDR1 is SEHNR, CDR2 FQNEAQ (reference sequence). CDR3 in amino acids: CATQGGTYEQYF. The DNA of the CDR3 is TGTGCCACTCAGGGGGGGACCTACGAGCAGTACTTC.

The V gene is TRBV4-2, the J gene TRBJ2-7; TRBD2 matches at 8 bases. Trimming removed 2 bases from V and 6 bases from J; junction bases left unmatched: 6. The CDR3 loop spans 14 amino acids. Germline V gene sequence: CDR1 LGHNA, CDR2 YNFKEQ. The CDR3 spells CASSQTGGTGEQYF. The CDR3, as DNA: TGTGCCAGCAGCCAAACGGGAGGGACTGGCGAGCAGTACTTC.

In this sample, this clonotype turned up once. V usage is TRBV6-5 and J usage is TRBJ1-2; 10 nucleotides agree with TRBD1. CDR3 length equals 16 residues. Germline CDR1 reads MNHEY; CDR2 reads SVGAGI. J was trimmed by 0 bases and V by 0 bases; bases with no gene match: 1. The CDR3 DNA reads as TGTGCCAGCAGTTACTCAGGGACAGGGGCTAACTATGGCTACACCTTC. This encodes CASSYSGTGANYGYTF.

This clonotype came up a few times. This rearrangement joins TRBV7-2 to TRBJ1-2; D is possibly TRBD1 (5 bases). This CDR3 has 14 residues. CDR1 and CDR2 (germline): SGHTA, FQGNSA. The ends were cut back, 1 base at V and 8 bases at J, with 14 bases in the middle. This CDR3 is CASSLGGGTGGYTF. For the CDR3, the DNA is TGTGCCAGCAGCTTAGGGGGCGGGACCGGCGGCTACACCTTC.

The rearrangement uses TRBV20-1 and TRBJ1-1; tentatively, D is TRBD1 (6 bases). V was trimmed by 0 bases and J by 1 base, leaving 12 bases between them. The CDR3 is 15 amino acids. Germline CDR1 DFQATT, CDR2 SNEGSKA (reference sequence). CDR3 region: CSARDRTDRNTEAFF. The CDR3 DNA reads TGCAGTGCTAGAGATCGGACAGACCGGAACACTGAAGCTTTCTTT.

The rearrangement uses TRBV28 and TRBJ1-6, with unresolved D. This CDR3 comprises 14 residues. V gave up 1 base and J gave up 15 bases, with 16 bases separating them. CDR1 is MDHEN and CDR2 is SYDVKM in the germline V gene. CDR3 residues: CASSLSGELPHLHF. The DNA for the CDR3 is TGTGCCAGCAGTTTATCGGGCGAGTTACCCCACCTCCACTTT.

The chain recombines TRBV20-1 with TRBJ2-1; D gene ambiguous. The CDR3 has 18 amino acids. Between the trimmed V and J ends, which lost 4 bases and 5 bases, there was a span of 27 bases. The germline V gene encodes CDR1 DFQATT and CDR2 SNEGSKA (reference sequence). The CDR3 sequence: CSATSLKLKGRVDNEQFF. CDR3 in DNA: TGCAGTGCTACTAGTCTTAAACTCAAGGGTCGGGTGGACAATGAGCAGTTCTTC.

A few counts support this clonotype. This sequence joins TRBV2 and TRBJ1-2, with TRBD1 matching over 7 bases. The J segment lost 7 bases and the V segment lost 7 bases, leaving 15 bases of the junction unmatched. Germline-derived CDR1 and CDR2 are SNHLY and FYNNEI. This CDR3 has 15 residues. The chain's CDR3 is CASTTSEGAYFGYTF. CDR3 in DNA: TGTGCCAGCACCACCTCGGAGGGGGCTTATTTTGGCTACACCTTC.

Concerning this clonotype itself: At one boundary the junction diverges from the germline segment, which might be a read error. The chain carries TRBV7-6 and TRBJ2-5; D ambiguous. CDR1 and CDR2 (germline): SGHVS, FNYEAQ. This CDR3 has 13 residues. CDR3 bases: TGTGCTAGCAGCACCCGTTTGATGGAGACCCAGTACTTC. Amino acid sequence: CASSTRLMETQYF.

The chain carries TRBV7-6 and TRBJ2-1; D is unclear. The CDR3 is 13 residues long. The V end was cut by 5 bases, the J end by 5 bases, with 10 bases between. The germline gives CDR1 SGHVS, CDR2 FNYEAQ. Written as DNA, the CDR3 is TGTGCCAGCAGCGGGCCGACTGACAATGAGCAGTTCTTC. It encodes CASSGPTDNEQFF.

This clonotype came up a few times. This chain links TRBV7-2 with TRBJ1-1; D remains unclear. With 1 base removed from V and 1 base from J, the gap between germline ends came to 10 bases. The germline CDR1 and CDR2 sequences are SGHTA and FQGNSA. CDR3 length equals 15 residues. The CDR3: CASSLVSLKNTEAFF. The DNA of the CDR3 is TGTGCCAGCAGCTTAGTAAGTCTGAAGAACACTGAAGCTTTCTTT.

This clonotype occurred a few times. The chain couples TRBV11-3 to TRBJ2-7; TRBD2 might be the D (6 bases). Trimming pared 2 bases from V and 0 bases from J, leaving 17 bases between. This CDR3 is built from 17 residues. Per the germline V gene, CDR1 is SGHNT and CDR2 is YENEEA. CDR3 DNA: TGTGCCAGCAGCTTACGGCAATCGGCGGGGAGCTCCTACGAGCAGTACTTC. Translated: CASSLRQSAGSSYEQYF.

This clonotype was found once. The chain links TRBV5-4 to TRBJ2-4; possibly TRBD1 or TRBD2 for D (5 bases each). The CDR3 loop spans 20 amino acids. Trimming left V 5 bases short and J 2 bases short, with 29 bases between. Germline V CDR1 and CDR2: SGHNT, YYREEE (reference sequence). CDR3 nucleotides: TGTGCCAGCAGGGCAGGGAGTAAGGAAACGCGGGTTGGGACCAAAAACATTCAGTACTTC. Protein: CASRAGSKETRVGTKNIQYF.

This chain uses TRBV12-3 or TRBV12-4 with TRBJ2-7, with TRBD2 as a possible D gene (6 bases). The CDR3 runs to 18 residues. The V gene lost 5 bases and the J gene lost 0 bases, with 23 bases spanning the gap. This CDR3 is CASSPPSPGLESSYEQYF. The CDR3 nucleotides read TGTGCCAGCAGTCCCCCTTCCCCGGGACTTGAGAGCTCCTACGAGCAGTACTTC.